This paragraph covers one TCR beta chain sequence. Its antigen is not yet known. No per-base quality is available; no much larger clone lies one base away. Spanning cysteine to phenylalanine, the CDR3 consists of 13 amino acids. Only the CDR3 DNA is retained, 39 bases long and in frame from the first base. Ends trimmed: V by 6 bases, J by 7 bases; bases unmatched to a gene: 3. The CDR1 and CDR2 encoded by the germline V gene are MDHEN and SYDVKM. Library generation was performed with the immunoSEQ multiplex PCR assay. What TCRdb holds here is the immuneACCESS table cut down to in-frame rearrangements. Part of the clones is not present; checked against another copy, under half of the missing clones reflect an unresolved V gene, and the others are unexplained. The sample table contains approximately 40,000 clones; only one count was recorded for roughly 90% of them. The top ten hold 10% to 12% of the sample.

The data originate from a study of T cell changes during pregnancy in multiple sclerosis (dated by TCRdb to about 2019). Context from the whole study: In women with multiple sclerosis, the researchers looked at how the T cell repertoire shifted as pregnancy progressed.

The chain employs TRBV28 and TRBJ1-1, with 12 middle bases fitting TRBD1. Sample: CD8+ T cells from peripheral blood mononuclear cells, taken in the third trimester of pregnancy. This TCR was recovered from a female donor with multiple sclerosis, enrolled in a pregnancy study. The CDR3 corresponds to CASRGQGAGEAFF. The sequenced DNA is TGTGCCAGCAGGGGACAGGGGGCTGGTGAAGCTTTCTTT.